The 14 T cell receptor beta chains in this list originate from one sample, sequenced in a study of Graves' ophthalmopathy and Graves' hyperthyroidism (dated 2018 in TCRdb). Sequenced using an Illumina HiSeq 2000. TCR beta CDR3 regions were amplified from RNA transcripts for repertoire sequencing. HTBI primers and the Qiagen OneStep RT-PCR kit were used in a first-round RT-PCR, which was followed by a second-round multiplex PCR, size selection and purification. The public sequencing data were trimmed at Q25 with fastp and processed into clonotypes with MiXCR by TCRdb, which kept only in-frame beta chains. All rows with the same CDR3 protein become a single entry with the most common DNA and genes. Counted in this sample were approximately 210,000 distinct CDR3 sequences; about 32% of them appeared once. The top ten clonotypes cover 9.1% of the sample. Sequenced: peripheral blood. The receptors derive from a man aged 45 to 65 with Graves' ophthalmopathy. Donor details come from another sample of the same person, matched by shared clones.

This clonotype was detected ten times or more. The chain recombines TRBV20-1 with TRBJ1-1; TRBD1 aligns across 11 bases. This CDR3 has 14 residues. CDR1 and CDR2 from the germline V gene are DFQATT and SNEGSKA (reference sequence). V shed 6 bases, J shed 5 bases, and the junction held 8 bases outside the gene matches. Here the CDR3 DNA reads TGCAGTGCCGCGAGGACAGGGGGCATGACTGAAGCTTTCTTT. It specifies CSAARTGGMTEAFF.

In its sample, this clonotype was seen many times. The rearrangement uses TRBV6-2 or TRBV6-3 and TRBJ2-7; perhaps TRBD2 as D (6 bases). The CDR3 is made up of 11 amino acids. Trimming left V 8 bases short and J 7 bases short, with 12 bases between. Germline V gene lookup returns CDR1 MNHEY and CDR2 SVGEGT. For the CDR3, the DNA is TGTGCCAGCGCTACCGGGGGAGAGCAGTACTTC. Protein: CASATGGEQYF.

This clonotype was seen repeatedly, ten times or more. The CDR3 bases are TGTGCCAGCAGCCCAGGACTAGCGGGAAGGGAGACCCAGTACTTC. It specifies CASSPGLAGRETQYF. The chain recombines TRBV12-3 or TRBV12-4 with TRBJ2-5; 12 bases match TRBD2. V lost 6 bases, J lost 5 bases, and 7 bases stayed unmatched. This CDR3 region has 15 residues.

This rearrangement joins TRBV10-2 to TRBJ1-1; possibly TRBD1 for D (5 bases). Germline V gene lookup returns CDR1 WSHSY and CDR2 SAAADI. CDR3 size: 14 residues. V was cut by 6 bases and J by 0 bases, with 11 bases left in between. CDR3 residues: CASRGTVMNTEAFF. DNA of the CDR3: TGCGCCAGCAGGGGGACGGTGATGAACACTGAAGCTTTCTTT.

This clonotype showed up many times. The chain recombines TRBV18 with TRBJ2-7; TRBD1 might be the D (6 bases). V lost 1 base and J lost 6, with 10 bases in between. The CDR3 contains 13 residues. CDR1 KGHSH and CDR2 LQKENI come from the germline V gene. The CDR3 is CASSPLAGVEQYF. In DNA, the CDR3 is TGTGCCAGCTCACCACTCGCAGGGGTCGAGCAGTACTTC.

The genes are TRBV6-1 and TRBJ1-5; D might be TRBD1 (5 bases). The CDR3 is 15 amino acids. Between the trimmed V and J ends, which lost 5 bases and 4 bases, there was a span of 15 bases. Germline CDR1 and CDR2: MNHNS and SASEGT. CDR3 amino acids: CASSTRDLGNQPQHF. As DNA, the CDR3 is TGTGCCAGCAGTACACGGGACCTCGGGAATCAGCCCCAGCATTTT.

This clonotype has ten or more counts. The rearrangement uses TRBV7-9 and TRBJ2-7, with 8 bases identical to TRBD1. Germline V gives CDR1 SEHNR, CDR2 FQNEAQ (reference sequence). This CDR3 is 15 amino acids long. The V gene end was trimmed by 3 bases and the J gene end by 6 bases; junction bases not matched to a gene: 10. Here the CDR3 DNA reads TGTGCCAGCAGCTTGGAGGACAGGGCCGGTTTCGAGCAGTACTTC. Residues: CASSLEDRAGFEQYF.

The chain carries TRBV13 and TRBJ1-1; D is unclear. Trimming took off 5 bases at V and 0 bases at J, with 10 bases between the two ends. The CDR3 consists of 14 residues. Germline-derived CDR1 and CDR2 are PRHDT and FYEKMQ (reference sequence). The CDR3 spells CASSKGRVNTEAFF. In nucleotides, the CDR3 is TGTGCCAGCAGCAAGGGCCGAGTGAACACTGAAGCTTTCTTT.

Many counts were recorded for this clonotype. The chain combines TRBV6-2 or TRBV6-3 with TRBJ1-1; D perhaps matches TRBD1 (6 bases). V was pared by 4 bases and J by 5 bases, with 11 bases between. This CDR3 spans 13 amino acids. Germline V gene data show CDR1 as MNHEY and CDR2 as SVGEGT. The DNA for the CDR3 is TGTGCCAGCAGTTGGGACGGACAGACTGAAGCTTTCTTT. Protein sequence: CASSWDGQTEAFF.

This clonotype was detected many times. This chain connects TRBV3-1 to TRBJ2-7; 13 bases map to TRBD2. Unmatched junction bases numbered 8, after V lost 0 bases and J lost 0 bases. Germline V lookup: CDR1 LGHDT, CDR2 YNNKEL (reference sequence). This CDR3 is 19 amino acids long. The chain's CDR3 is CASSQEWATSGRSSYEQYF. CDR3 bases: TGTGCCAGCAGCCAAGAGTGGGCGACTAGCGGGAGGAGCTCCTACGAGCAGTACTTC.

V and J are TRBV27 and TRBJ1-1, with TRBD1 matching 11 bases. Trimming removed 7 bases from V and 7 bases from J; junction bases left unmatched: 8. The CDR3 is made up of 14 amino acids. Looked up from germline, CDR1 is MNHEY and CDR2 is SMNVEV (reference sequence). The CDR3 spells CASIPDRGRIEAFF. The CDR3 region has the DNA TGTGCCAGCATACCGGACAGGGGGCGGATTGAAGCTTTCTTT.

This clonotype was recorded at least ten times. The chain links TRBV3-1 to TRBJ2-7; weak D call: TRBD1 (5 bases). Germline lookup yields CDR1 LGHDT and CDR2 YNNKEL (reference sequence). The germline V and J ends were trimmed by 10 bases and 0 bases, with 13 bases remaining between them. CDR3 length: 13 amino acids. This CDR3 is CATRGPDSYEQYF. CDR3 sequence (DNA): TGTGCCACTAGGGGCCCCGACTCCTACGAGCAGTACTTC.

This clonotype was detected ten times or more. An end of the junction does not agree with germline; a read error may underlie this. CDR3 DNA sequence: TGTGCCGGCAGCTACAGGGGGTACTATGGCTACACCTTC. The encoded protein is CAGSYRGYYGYTF. This sequence joins TRBV28 and TRBJ1-2, with TRBD1 matching over 8 bases. Germline V lookup: CDR1 MDHEN, CDR2 SYDVKM. The CDR3 extends over 13 amino acids.

Many counts were recorded for this clonotype. The rearrangement uses TRBV6-1 and TRBJ1-5; perhaps TRBD1 as D (5 bases). This CDR3 spans 15 amino acids. Trimming took 6 bases from V and 1 from J, leaving 13 bases between them. CDR1 MNHNS and CDR2 SASEGT come from the germline V gene. CDR3 sequence reads: CASREGFTSNQPQHF. CDR3 in DNA: TGTGCCAGCAGAGAGGGGTTTACGAGCAATCAGCCCCAGCATTTT.